By its share, the clone carrying this T cell receptor beta chain is medium-sized. No antigen is known for it. In the authors' methods: Researchers built a distant-metastasis classifier for papillary thyroid cancer that drew on CDR3 differences across clinicopathological groups. With MiXCR, TCRdb reprocessed the PCR reads. TCRdb, not the original authors, processed these V and J calls. The sample lists 20,000 to 30,000 clones; more than 25% were seen once. These data originate in a study of metastatic and nonmetastatic thyroid tumors. Study summary: Repertoires were compared across blood and tumor or nodule tissue from malignant and benign thyroid patients.

Thyroid surgery took place with no prior treatment in any patient. Overall study results and limits: Benign nodules reportedly had significantly lower TCR beta diversity than malignant thyroid tumors in blood and tumor.

The CDR3 is 15 residues long. Per the germline V gene, CDR1 is DFQATT and CDR2 is SNEGSKA (reference sequence). The germline V and J ends were trimmed by 3 bases and 0 bases, with 12 bases remaining between them. This receptor was obtained from a female donor with papillary thyroid cancer or a benign thyroid nodule (not recorded which). Some clones in this sample may be carry-over from other donors' samples. Sequencing was done on a sample of blood. The chain recombines TRBV20-1 with TRBJ2-1; D ambiguous. The CDR3 nucleotides are TGCAGTGCTAGGCGATCCGGTAGCTCCTACAATGAGCAGTTCTTC. It encodes CSARRSGSSYNEQFF.